This entry describes one TCR beta chain. Antigen: not known. The sample originates from a study of shared clonotypes between healthy human individuals. Study-wide context: With ages of 18 to 49, the donors were a couple of women and three men. Each donor had three CD4 naive, three CD4 memory, two CD8 naive and one CD8 memory plate.

Here immunoSEQ multiplex PCR was the method, and the copy in TCRdb shows in-frame clones only, minus some. The sample consists of 2 million to 2.5 million clones, around 95% of them appearing once. Overall study results and limits: Generally, naive subsets (rather than memory subsets) showed larger estimated richness.

The source material was naive CD4+ T cells sorted from blood. Specified subset: CD45RA+ positively selected. The clonotype comes from a young man in good health.

The CDR3 sequence is CASSTYSGADNEKLFF. The CDR3, as DNA: TGTGCCAGCAGTACCTACTCGGGGGCCGATAATGAAAAACTGTTTTTT. The chain has TRBV2 and TRBJ1-4; possibly TRBD1 for D (6 bases). Germline loops: CDR1 SNHLY, CDR2 FYNNEI. The CDR3 has 16 residues. V was trimmed by 5 bases and J by 4 bases, leaving 17 bases between them.